Below are 4 T cell receptor beta chains sequenced from a single sample in a study of blood T cell repertoires in COVID-19. Clones were sequenced by immunoSEQ multiplex PCR, and TCRdb holds only the in-frame ones, with some missing. The table shows some 200,000 clones, with roughly 90% occurring only once. Material: PBMCs or T cells enriched from blood (not recorded which). These receptors were taken from a woman in her twenties or thirties who had recovered from COVID-19.

The chain has TRBV27 and TRBJ1-1, with a weak D call TRBD1 (5 bases). Per the germline V gene, CDR1 is MNHEY and CDR2 is SMNVEV (reference sequence). The CDR3 length is 12 residues. Trimming took off 3 bases at V and 11 bases at J, with 13 bases between the two ends. The CDR3 DNA is TGTGCCAGCAGTTTCAGTCAGGGTATCGCTTTCTTT. It is translated as CASSFSQGIAFF.

The chain joins TRBV5-1 to TRBJ1-1; D is unclear. CDR1 and CDR2 from the germline V gene are SGHRS and YFSETQ. Trimming took 4 bases from V and 0 from J, leaving 22 bases between them. CDR3 size: 18 residues. The CDR3 DNA follows: TGCGCCAGCAGCGAGCCGTTAGGGAGGGCCGGGGTGAACACTGAAGCTTTCTTT. This encodes CASSEPLGRAGVNTEAFF. Variable domain in full (rest from reference TRBV5-1 and TRBJ1-1): KAGVTQTPRYLIKTRGQQVTLSCSPISGHRSVSWYQQTPGQGLQFLFEYFSETQRNKGNFPGRFSGRQFSNSRSEMNVSTLELGDSALYLCASSEPLGRAGVNTEAFFGQGTRLTVV.

Note on this clone: A junction end diverges from the germline sequence, so it may reflect a read error. The CDR3 spells CASSLTSGTDNSEAFF. CDR3 DNA sequence: TGCGCCAGCAGCTTAACTTCCGGGACAGACAACAGTGAAGCTTTCTTT. This chain links TRBV5-1 with TRBJ1-1, with 7 bases matching TRBD1. Germline V CDR1 and CDR2: SGHRS, YFSETQ. The CDR3 is 16 amino acids.

The chain couples TRBV3-1 (or the pseudogene TRBV3-2) to TRBJ2-7; tentatively, D is TRBD2 (5 bases). The CDR3 sequence is 14 residues long. Trimming shortened V by 1 base and J by 0 bases, and 7 bases separated the two germline ends. Germline lookup yields CDR1 LGHDT and CDR2 YNNKEL (reference sequence). CDR3 residues: CASSQGGRSYEQYF. DNA of the CDR3: TGTGCCAGCAGCCAAGGAGGGCGCTCCTACGAGCAGTACTTC.